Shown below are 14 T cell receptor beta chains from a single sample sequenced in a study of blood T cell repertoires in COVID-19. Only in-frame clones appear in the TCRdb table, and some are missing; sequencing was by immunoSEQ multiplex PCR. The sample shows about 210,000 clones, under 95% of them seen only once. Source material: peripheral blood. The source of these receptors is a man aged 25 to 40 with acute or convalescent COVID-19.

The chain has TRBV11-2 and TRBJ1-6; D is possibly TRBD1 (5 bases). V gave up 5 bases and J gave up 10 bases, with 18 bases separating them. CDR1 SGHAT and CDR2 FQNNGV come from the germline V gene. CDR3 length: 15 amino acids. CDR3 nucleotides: TGTGCCAGCAGCCCAGTCCGGGCAGGGCAATCACCCCTCCACTTT. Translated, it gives CASSPVRAGQSPLHF.

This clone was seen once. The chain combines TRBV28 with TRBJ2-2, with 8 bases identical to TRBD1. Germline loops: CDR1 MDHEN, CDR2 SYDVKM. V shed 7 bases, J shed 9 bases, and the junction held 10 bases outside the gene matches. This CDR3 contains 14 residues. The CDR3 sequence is CASTRTGYVWELFF. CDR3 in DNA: TGTGCCAGCACCCGGACAGGGTACGTCTGGGAGCTGTTTTTT.

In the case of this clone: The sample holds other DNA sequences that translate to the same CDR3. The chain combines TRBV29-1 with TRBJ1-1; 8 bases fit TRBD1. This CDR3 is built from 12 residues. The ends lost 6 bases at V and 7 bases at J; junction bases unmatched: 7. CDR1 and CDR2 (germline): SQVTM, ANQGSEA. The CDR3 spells CSVGQGRSEAFF. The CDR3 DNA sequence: TGCAGCGTCGGACAGGGAAGAAGTGAAGCTTTCTTT.

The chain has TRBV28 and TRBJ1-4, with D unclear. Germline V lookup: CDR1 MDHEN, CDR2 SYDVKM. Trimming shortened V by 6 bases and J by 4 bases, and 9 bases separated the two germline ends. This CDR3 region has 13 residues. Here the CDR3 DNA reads TGTGCCAGCAGGAGGGCCGATAATGAAAAACTGTTTTTT. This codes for CASRRADNEKLFF.

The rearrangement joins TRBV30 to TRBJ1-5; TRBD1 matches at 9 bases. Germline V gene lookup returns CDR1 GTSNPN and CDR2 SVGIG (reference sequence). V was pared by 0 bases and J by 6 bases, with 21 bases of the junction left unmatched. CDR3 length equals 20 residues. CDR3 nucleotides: TGTGCCTGGAGTGTAAAAGGAGGGGACAGGGAAGTAAGTTGGGGTCAGCCCCAGCATTTT. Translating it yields CAWSVKGGDREVSWGQPQHF.

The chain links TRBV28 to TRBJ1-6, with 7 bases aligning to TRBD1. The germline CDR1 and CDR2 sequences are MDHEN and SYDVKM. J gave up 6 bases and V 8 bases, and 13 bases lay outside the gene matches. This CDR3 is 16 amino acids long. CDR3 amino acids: CASSIIQGQPNSPLHF. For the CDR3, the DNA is TGTGCCAGCTCCATAATCCAGGGACAGCCTAATTCACCCCTCCACTTT. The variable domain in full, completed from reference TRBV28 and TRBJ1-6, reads DVKVTQSSRYLVKRTGEKVFLECVQDMDHENMFWYRQDPGLGLRLIYFSYDVKMKEKGDIPEGYSVSREKKERFSLILESASTNQTSMYLCASSIIQGQPNSPLHFGNGTRLTVT.

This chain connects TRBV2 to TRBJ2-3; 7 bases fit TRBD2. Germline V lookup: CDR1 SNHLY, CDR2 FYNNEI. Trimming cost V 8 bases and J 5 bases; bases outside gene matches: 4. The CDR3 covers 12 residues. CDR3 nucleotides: TGTGCCAGCCAAATAGCGGGAGATACGCAGTATTTT. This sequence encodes CASQIAGDTQYF.

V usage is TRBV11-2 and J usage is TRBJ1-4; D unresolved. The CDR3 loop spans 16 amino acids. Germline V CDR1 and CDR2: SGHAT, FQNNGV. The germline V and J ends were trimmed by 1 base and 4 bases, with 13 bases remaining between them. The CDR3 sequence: CASSLAPRGYNEKLFF. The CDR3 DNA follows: TGTGCCAGCAGCTTAGCCCCCCGGGGATATAATGAAAAACTGTTTTTT.

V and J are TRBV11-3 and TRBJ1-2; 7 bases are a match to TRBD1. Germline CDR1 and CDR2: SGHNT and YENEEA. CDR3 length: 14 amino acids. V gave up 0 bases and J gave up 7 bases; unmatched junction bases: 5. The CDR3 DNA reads TGTGCCAGCAGCTTAGACTACAGGGGCTCTGGCTACACCTTC. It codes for CASSLDYRGSGYTF.

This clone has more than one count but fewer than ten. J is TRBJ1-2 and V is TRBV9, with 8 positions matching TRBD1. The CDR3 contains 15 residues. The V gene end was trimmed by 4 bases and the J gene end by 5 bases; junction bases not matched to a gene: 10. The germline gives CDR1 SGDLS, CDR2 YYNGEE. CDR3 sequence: CASSPRTGLGYGYTF. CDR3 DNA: TGTGCCAGCAGCCCGAGGACAGGGCTGGGGTATGGCTACACCTTC.

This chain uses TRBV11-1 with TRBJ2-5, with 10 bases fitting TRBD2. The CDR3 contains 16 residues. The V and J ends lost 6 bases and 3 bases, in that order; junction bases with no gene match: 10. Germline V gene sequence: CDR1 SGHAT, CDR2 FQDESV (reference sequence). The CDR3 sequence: CASSIRTSGAEETQYF. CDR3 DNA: TGTGCCAGCAGTATCCGCACTAGCGGGGCAGAAGAGACCCAGTACTTC.

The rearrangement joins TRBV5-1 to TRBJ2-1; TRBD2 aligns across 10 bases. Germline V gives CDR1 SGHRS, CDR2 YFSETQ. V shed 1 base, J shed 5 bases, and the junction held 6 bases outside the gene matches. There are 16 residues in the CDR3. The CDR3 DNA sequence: TGCGCCAGCAGCTTGCGAACTAGCGGGGCAAACAATGAGCAGTTCTTC. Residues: CASSLRTSGANNEQFF.

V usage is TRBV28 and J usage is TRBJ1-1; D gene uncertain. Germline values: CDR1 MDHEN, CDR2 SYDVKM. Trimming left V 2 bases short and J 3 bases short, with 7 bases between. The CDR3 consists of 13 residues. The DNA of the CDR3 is TGTGCCAGCAGTTTAATGGGAGACACTGAAGCTTTCTTT. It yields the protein CASSLMGDTEAFF.

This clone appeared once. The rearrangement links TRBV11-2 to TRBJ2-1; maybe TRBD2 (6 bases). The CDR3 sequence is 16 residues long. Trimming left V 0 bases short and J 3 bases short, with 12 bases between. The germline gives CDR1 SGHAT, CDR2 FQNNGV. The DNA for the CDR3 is TGTGCCAGCAGCTTAGATTGGGCTAGCGTCTACAATGAGCAGTTCTTC. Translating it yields CASSLDWASVYNEQFF. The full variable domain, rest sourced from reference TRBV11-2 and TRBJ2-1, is EAGVAQSPRYKIIEKRQSVAFWCNPISGHATLYWYQQILGQGPKLLIQFQNNGVVDDSQLPKDRFSAERLKGVDSTLKIQPAKLEDSAVYLCASSLDWASVYNEQFFGPGTRLTVL.